A single sample gave rise to the 28 T cell receptor beta chains below, sequenced in a study of blood T cell repertoires in COVID-19. Measured with immunoSEQ multiplex PCR; TCRdb has only the in-frame clones, and not every one. Altogether under 80,000 clones are present, 85% to 90% being singletons, with the ten largest covering 4.4%. The sequenced sample was peripheral blood. Source of these receptors: a man aged 50-60 years with active COVID-19.

This rearrangement joins TRBV7-9 to TRBJ2-2; 10 bases are shared with TRBD2. The CDR3 is 15 residues long. Germline V gives CDR1 SEHNR, CDR2 FQNEAQ (reference sequence). J was trimmed by 6 bases and V by 3 bases; bases with no gene match: 4. CDR3 nucleotides: TGTGCCAGCAGCTTTTCTAGCGGGAGTGCCGGGGAGCTGTTTTTT. Translated: CASSFSSGSAGELFF.

This chain links TRBV24-1 with TRBJ2-2; D not resolved. The CDR3 extends over 13 amino acids. CDR1 and CDR2 from the germline V gene are KGHDR and SFDVKD. Trimming pared 4 bases from V and 2 bases from J, leaving 4 bases between. The CDR3 here is CATSDFNTGELFF. The CDR3, as DNA: TGTGCCACCAGTGACTTTAACACCGGGGAGCTGTTTTTT.

The V and J genes are TRBV27 and TRBJ2-3; D is ambiguous. The V gene lost 6 bases and the J gene lost 6 bases, with 10 bases spanning the gap. The CDR3 contains 12 residues. Germline values: CDR1 MNHEY, CDR2 SMNVEV (reference sequence). This CDR3 reads CASRARSDTQYF. In DNA form, the CDR3 reads TGTGCCAGCAGAGCCCGGTCGGATACGCAGTATTTT.

The chain combines TRBV24-1 with TRBJ2-5, with 8 bases identical to TRBD1. Germline values: CDR1 KGHDR, CDR2 SFDVKD. Germline trimming cut 6 bases from V and 2 bases from J; bases unmatched to any gene: 1. The CDR3 is 13 residues long. The CDR3 loop reads CATSRTGQETQYF. CDR3 nucleotides: TGTGCCACCAGTCGGACAGGGCAAGAGACCCAGTACTTC.

The chain has TRBV29-1 and TRBJ2-1, with 8 bases matching TRBD1. The trim removed 6 bases at V and 6 bases at J, leaving 7 bases unmatched. This CDR3 region has 13 residues. From germline, CDR1 is SQVTM and CDR2 ANQGSEA. For the CDR3, the DNA is TGCAGCGTGGCGCAGACAGGGGTCAATGAGCAGTTCTTC. Protein sequence: CSVAQTGVNEQFF.

The chain carries TRBV7-2 and TRBJ2-1; 11 bases are a match to TRBD2. This CDR3 has 16 amino acids. Germline CDR1 and CDR2: SGHTA and FQGNSA. V dropped 3 bases and J dropped 1; count of bases not matched to a gene: 2. CDR3 protein: CASSFSGGVSYNEQFF. The DNA of the CDR3 is TGTGCCAGCAGCTTTAGCGGGGGGGTTTCCTACAATGAGCAGTTCTTC. The full variable domain, completed using reference TRBV7-2 and TRBJ2-1, is GAGVSQSPSNKVTEKGKDVELRCDPISGHTALYWYRQSLGQGLEFLIYFQGNSAPDKSGLPSDRFSAERTGGSVSTLTIQRTQQEDSAVYLCASSFSGGVSYNEQFFGPGTRLTVL.

V gene TRBV28 combines with J gene TRBJ2-7, with D possibly TRBD2 on 5 matching bases. This CDR3 spans 15 amino acids. V shed 7 bases and J shed 4 bases, with 20 bases lying between them. The germline V gene encodes CDR1 MDHEN and CDR2 SYDVKM. The CDR3 DNA sequence: TGTGCCAGCACCCGGCCGGACTCGAGGTTTTACGAGCAGTACTTC. It encodes CASTRPDSRFYEQYF.

The V and J genes are TRBV7-9 and TRBJ1-2; 7 bases match TRBD1. The V gene's germline CDR1 is SEHNR and CDR2 FQNEAQ (reference sequence). With V trimmed by 5 bases and J by 4 bases, 10 bases remained unmatched. The CDR3 sequence is 15 residues long. CDR3 nucleotides: TGTGCCAGCAGCCTAAGTTCCGGGACAGCCTATGGCTACACCTTC. This sequence encodes CASSLSSGTAYGYTF.

The rearrangement uses TRBV27 and TRBJ2-2; D gene ambiguous. Per the germline V gene, CDR1 is MNHEY and CDR2 is SMNVEV (reference sequence). The length of the CDR3 is 15 residues. Trimming stripped 3 bases from V and 3 bases from J, with 11 bases between. CDR3 sequence (DNA): TGTGCCAGCAGTTTGTGGCCAGACTACACCGGGGAGCTGTTTTTT. It codes for CASSLWPDYTGELFF.

J is TRBJ2-7 and V is TRBV30; perhaps TRBD2 as D (6 bases). Trimming took 3 bases from V and 0 from J, leaving 12 bases between them. CDR3 length: 14 amino acids. The V gene's germline CDR1 is GTSNPN and CDR2 SVGIG (reference sequence). The CDR3 loop is CAWRLAGNSYEQYF. CDR3 coding DNA: TGTGCCTGGAGGCTCGCGGGGAACTCCTACGAGCAGTACTTC.

This clone came up a few times. The chain joins TRBV7-9 to TRBJ2-1; no clear D. There are 14 residues in the CDR3. The germline gives CDR1 SEHNR, CDR2 FQNEAQ (reference sequence). V lost 1 base and J lost 8, with 12 bases in between. DNA of the CDR3: TGTGCCAGCAGCTTAGTAGGCAGCGAATATGAGCAGTTCTTC. Encoded protein: CASSLVGSEYEQFF. The whole variable domain, remainder taken from reference TRBV7-9 and TRBJ2-1, is DTGVSQNPRHKITKRGQNVTFRCDPISEHNRLYWYRQTLGQGPEFLTYFQNEAQLEKSRLLSDRFSAERPKGSFSTLEIQRTEQGDSAMYLCASSLVGSEYEQFFGPGTRLTVL.

The chain recombines TRBV5-1 with TRBJ2-5, with 9 nucleotides matching TRBD2. Germline V gives CDR1 SGHRS, CDR2 YFSETQ. The V segment lost 2 bases and the J segment 3 bases; nucleotides outside the gene matches: 8. The CDR3 totals 16 residues. Here the CDR3 reads CASSLDLRGGEETQYF. CDR3 nucleotide sequence: TGCGCCAGCAGCTTAGACCTTCGCGGGGGGGAAGAGACCCAGTACTTC.

This clone was picked up one time. The rearrangement joins TRBV27 to TRBJ2-7, with 9 nucleotides matching TRBD2. Germline CDR1 reads MNHEY; CDR2 reads SMNVEV (reference sequence). With V trimmed by 6 bases and J by 7 bases, 10 bases remained unmatched. The CDR3 runs to 14 residues. CDR3 sequence (DNA): TGTGCCAGCAGGAGGCAGCGGGGGGTTGGTGAGCAGTACTTC. As protein: CASRRQRGVGEQYF.

The chain recombines TRBV5-3 with TRBJ2-5; tentative D call: TRBD2 (6 bases). TRBV5-3 has ORF status, its function being uncertain. The CDR3 length is 15 residues. The V gene lost 6 bases and the J gene lost 4 bases, with 19 bases spanning the gap. The CDR3 loop reads CARISEVGSRETQYF. The CDR3 DNA sequence: TGTGCCAGAATATCTGAGGTCGGGAGTAGAGAGACCCAGTACTTC.

The rearrangement joins TRBV5-1 to TRBJ2-1; the match to TRBD1 covers 7 bases. This CDR3 has 14 residues. The ends lost 5 bases at V and 3 bases at J; junction bases unmatched: 5. Germline CDR1 is SGHRS and CDR2 is YFSETQ. Here the CDR3 DNA reads TGCGCCAGCAGATCCGGACAGGTCTACAATGAGCAGTTCTTC. Translation gives CASRSGQVYNEQFF.

The chain combines TRBV11-3 with TRBJ2-1; D is perhaps TRBD2 (7 bases). There are 16 residues in the CDR3. The germline V gene encodes CDR1 SGHNT and CDR2 YENEEA. The ends were cut back, 0 bases at V and 4 bases at J, with 13 bases in the middle. CDR3 DNA sequence: TGTGCCAGCAGCTTAGACGGGGGGCCTCCGTACAATGAGCAGTTCTTC. This encodes CASSLDGGPPYNEQFF.

The chain carries TRBV11-3 and TRBJ1-1, with D unresolved. This CDR3 spans 13 amino acids. The V end was cut by 3 bases, the J end by 3 bases, with 8 bases between. CDR1 is SGHNT, CDR2 YENEEA, per germline. CDR3: CASSFAQDTEAFF. The CDR3 DNA follows: TGTGCCAGCAGCTTTGCGCAGGACACTGAAGCTTTCTTT.

This clone was counted a few times. The rearrangement joins TRBV10-1 to TRBJ2-7; 7 bases agree with TRBD1. Germline CDR1 WNHNN, CDR2 SYGVQD (reference sequence). With 3 bases clipped from V and 6 bases from J, the junction kept 14 bases outside the gene matches. CDR3 size: 16 residues. The CDR3 DNA follows: TGCGCCAGCAGTGACCGCCGAAGACAGGGTTACCGCGAGCAGTACTTC. It specifies CASSDRRRQGYREQYF.

The chain recombines TRBV12-3 or TRBV12-4 with TRBJ2-1, with 7 bases lining up with TRBD2. The CDR3 has 12 residues. Trimming cost V 1 base and J 9 bases; bases outside gene matches: 0. This CDR3 reads CASSLGGGEQFF. CDR3 coding DNA: TGTGCCAGCAGTTTAGGGGGGGGTGAGCAGTTCTTC.

This chain uses TRBV9 with TRBJ2-7; D perhaps matches TRBD1 (5 bases). The CDR3 extends over 15 amino acids. The germline V gene has CDR1 SGDLS and CDR2 YYNGEE. Trimming took 0 bases from V and 1 from J, leaving 11 bases between them. CDR3 loop: CASSVEAGISYEQYF. In nucleotides, the CDR3 is TGTGCCAGCAGCGTAGAGGCAGGGATTTCCTACGAGCAGTACTTC.

The chain uses TRBV7-3 and TRBJ2-3; 13 bases line up with TRBD2. Germline V gives CDR1 SGHTA, CDR2 FQGTGA. V lost 5 bases, J lost 3 bases, and 5 bases stayed unmatched. This CDR3 is 16 amino acids long. The CDR3 protein is CASSLGTSGITDTQYF. The CDR3, as DNA: TGTGCCAGCAGCCTCGGGACTAGCGGGATAACAGATACGCAGTATTTT.

The chain combines TRBV7-9 with TRBJ2-2, with TRBD2 as a possible D gene (6 bases). The CDR3 consists of 14 residues. The V end lost 5 bases, the J end lost 3 bases, and 10 bases lay between the germline ends. In germline, CDR1 is SEHNR, CDR2 FQNEAQ (reference sequence). CDR3 nucleotide sequence: TGTGCCAGCAGCCTCCGGGACTACACCGGGGAGCTGTTTTTT. Its translation is CASSLRDYTGELFF.

This sequence joins TRBV4-1 and TRBJ1-3, with D unclear. V was cut by 2 bases and J by 2 bases, with 13 bases left in between. Germline values: CDR1 MGHRA, CDR2 YSYEKL. CDR3 length equals 16 residues. CDR3 coding DNA: TGCGCCAGCAGCCAAACCAGGATGGTCACTGGAAACACCATATATTTT. Its protein product is CASSQTRMVTGNTIYF.

The V call is TRBV3-1 (or the pseudogene TRBV3-2), the J call TRBJ2-7; 10 bases agree with TRBD2. CDR1 and CDR2 from the germline V gene are LGHDT and YNNKEL (reference sequence). The CDR3 has 13 amino acids. With 4 bases clipped from V and 6 bases from J, the junction kept 3 bases outside the gene matches. CDR3 nucleotide sequence: TGTGCCAGCAGCCTGGGACTAGCGCTCGAGCAGTACTTC. Translating it yields CASSLGLALEQYF.

J is TRBJ1-6 and V is TRBV15, with 7 bases matching TRBD1. Germline loops: CDR1 LNHNV, CDR2 YYDKDF (reference sequence). After removal of 5 bases from V and 10 bases from J, the junction contained 8 bases not matched to a gene. The CDR3 loop spans 14 amino acids. CDR3 coding DNA: TGTGCCACCAGCGGGAGACAGGGTGGATCACCCCTCCACTTT. Protein sequence: CATSGRQGGSPLHF.

The chain is built from TRBV19 and TRBJ1-3, with TRBD1 matching over 7 bases. Germline V lookup: CDR1 LNHDA, CDR2 SQIVND (reference sequence). V lost 11 bases and J lost 0; bases outside the gene matches: 10. The CDR3 runs 15 residues. CDR3 DNA: TGTGCCTCCTGGGACAGCCTCTTCTCTGGAAACACCATATATTTT. It translates to CASWDSLFSGNTIYF.

The chain joins TRBV7-2 to TRBJ2-4; 11 bases fit TRBD2. The length of the CDR3 is 16 residues. With V trimmed by 5 bases and J by 7 bases, 10 bases remained unmatched. The germline gives CDR1 SGHTA, CDR2 FQGNSA. CDR3 sequence (DNA): TGTGCCAGCAGCATCCTTAGCGGGAGGGCCGGCAACATTCAGTACTTC. Protein sequence: CASSILSGRAGNIQYF.

The chain joins TRBV12-5 to TRBJ1-4, with 8 bases aligning to TRBD1. The V and J ends lost 6 bases and 8 bases, in that order; junction bases with no gene match: 8. This CDR3 has 14 residues. Germline V lookup: CDR1 LGHNT, CDR2 FRNRAP. In nucleotides, the CDR3 is TGTGCTAGTGGCGGGGGAGGGACAGGCGAAAAACTGTTTTTT. Translating gives CASGGGGTGEKLFF.